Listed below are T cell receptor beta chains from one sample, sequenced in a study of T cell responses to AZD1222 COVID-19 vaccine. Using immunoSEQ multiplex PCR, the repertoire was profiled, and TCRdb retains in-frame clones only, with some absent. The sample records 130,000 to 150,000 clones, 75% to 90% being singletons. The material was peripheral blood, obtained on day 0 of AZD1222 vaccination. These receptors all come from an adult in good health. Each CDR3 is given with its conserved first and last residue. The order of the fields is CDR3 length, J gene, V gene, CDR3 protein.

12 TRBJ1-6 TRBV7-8 CASSRQASPLHF
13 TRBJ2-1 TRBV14 CASSQAPTSEQFF
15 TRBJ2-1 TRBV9 CASSVGAITNNEQFF
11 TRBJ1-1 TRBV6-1 CASSVAGRHLF
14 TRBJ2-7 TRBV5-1 CASSLGGGQDEQYF
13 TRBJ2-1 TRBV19 CASSITGMNEQFF
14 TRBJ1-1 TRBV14 CASSQEAENTEAFF
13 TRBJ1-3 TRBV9 CASSGQSGNTIYF
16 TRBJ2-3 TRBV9 CASSGGTSGLTDTQYF
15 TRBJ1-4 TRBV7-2 CASRPMGQPNEKLFF
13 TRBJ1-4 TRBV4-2 CASSAALREKLFF
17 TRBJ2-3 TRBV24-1 CATSDGTSGGPGDTQYF
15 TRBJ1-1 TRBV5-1 CASSRGGQGGTEAFF
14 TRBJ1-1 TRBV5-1 CASSPTGLNTEAFF
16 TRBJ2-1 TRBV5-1 CASSFPGTSGYNEQFF
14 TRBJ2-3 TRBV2 CASSSLARTDTQYF
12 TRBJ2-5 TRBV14 CASSHWGETQYF
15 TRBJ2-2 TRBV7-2 CASSPNWLNTGELFF
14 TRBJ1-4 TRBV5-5 CASSLTTGGEKLFF
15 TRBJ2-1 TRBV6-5 CASSRLDSNYNEQFF
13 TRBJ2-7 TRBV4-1 CASSQDSRYEQYF
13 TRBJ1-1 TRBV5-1 CASSQGGNTEAFF
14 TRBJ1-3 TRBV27 CASGQQSSGNTIYF
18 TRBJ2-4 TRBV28 CASSLVPSSGWEENIQYF
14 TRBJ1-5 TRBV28 CASSLRQDRQPQHF
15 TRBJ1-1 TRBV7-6 CASSLGEGVGTEAFF
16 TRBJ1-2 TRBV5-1 CASSLTGQGVDYGYTF
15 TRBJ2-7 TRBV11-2 CASSLGGTGTYEQYF
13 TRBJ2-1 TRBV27 CASSFQGEGEQFF
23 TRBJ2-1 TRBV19 CASSITARGGETLIATIYNEQFF
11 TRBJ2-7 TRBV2 CASSVYLEQYF
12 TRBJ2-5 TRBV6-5 CASSRYQETQYF
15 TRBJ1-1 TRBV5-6 CASIPGGRSNTEAFF
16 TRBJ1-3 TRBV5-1 CASSLWGQGGGNTIYF
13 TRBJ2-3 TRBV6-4 CASSEGHTDTQYF
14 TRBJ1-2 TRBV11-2 CASSLEVSQGGYTF
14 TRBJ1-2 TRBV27 CASSPDRPNYGYTF
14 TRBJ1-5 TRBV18 CASSPDRSNQPQHF
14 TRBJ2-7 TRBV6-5 CASSLRDIGYEQYF
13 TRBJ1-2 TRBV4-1 CASSQGTAYGYTF
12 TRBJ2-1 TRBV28 CASSSGLLEYFF
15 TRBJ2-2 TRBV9 CASSLIPENTGELFF
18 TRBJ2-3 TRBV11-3 CASSLGRTGTGGLDTQYF
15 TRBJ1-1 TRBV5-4 CASSFPGTPGAEAFF
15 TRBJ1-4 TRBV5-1 CASSFHGTENEKLFF
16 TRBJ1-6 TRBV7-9 CASSNRGQGANSPLHF
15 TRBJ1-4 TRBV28 CASSLGGVSNEKLFF
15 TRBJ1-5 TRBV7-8 CASSFRGNTDQPQHF
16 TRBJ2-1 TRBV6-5 CASSYSSSSSYNEQFF
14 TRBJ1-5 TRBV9 CASSGASVDQPQHF